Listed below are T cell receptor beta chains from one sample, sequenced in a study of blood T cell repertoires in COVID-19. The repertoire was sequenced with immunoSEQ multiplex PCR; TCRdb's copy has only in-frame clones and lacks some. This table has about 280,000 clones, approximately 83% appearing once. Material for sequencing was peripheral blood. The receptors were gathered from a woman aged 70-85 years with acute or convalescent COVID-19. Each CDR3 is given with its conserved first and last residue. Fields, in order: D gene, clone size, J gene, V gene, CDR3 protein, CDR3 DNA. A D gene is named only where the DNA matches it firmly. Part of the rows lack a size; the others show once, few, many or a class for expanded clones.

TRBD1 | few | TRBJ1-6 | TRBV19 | CASRDRRNSPLHF | TGTGCCAGTAGGGACAGGAGAAATTCACCCCTCCACTTT
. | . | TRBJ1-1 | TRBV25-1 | CASSEGGEAEAFF | TGTGCCAGCTCCGAAGGAGGGGAGGCTGAAGCTTTCTTT
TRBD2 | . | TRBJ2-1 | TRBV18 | CASSTSGATYNEQFF | TGTGCCAGCTCAACAAGCGGGGCGACCTACAATGAGCAGTTCTTC
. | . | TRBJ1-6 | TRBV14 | CASSQGVQGTGSPLHF | TGTGCCAGCAGCCAAGGGGTCCAGGGTACGGGTTCACCCCTCCACTTT
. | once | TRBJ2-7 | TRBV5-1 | CASSLVGGGASVREQYF | TGCGCCAGCAGCTTGGTCGGAGGAGGGGCGTCAGTCCGCGAGCAGTACTTC
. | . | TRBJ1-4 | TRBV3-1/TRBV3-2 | CASSQGPQLLF | TGTGCCAGCAGCCAGGGGCCCCAACTACTTTTT
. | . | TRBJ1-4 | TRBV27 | CASSLGGGNEKLFF | TGTGCCAGCAGTTTAGGGGGGGGTAATGAAAAACTGTTTTTT
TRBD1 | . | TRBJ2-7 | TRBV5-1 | CASSPRQGTSYEQYF | TGCGCCAGCAGCCCCAGACAGGGAACCTCCTACGAGCAGTACTTC
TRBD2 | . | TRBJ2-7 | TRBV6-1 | CASSEAPGGSYEQYF | TGTGCCAGCAGTGAAGCCCCGGGAGGGAGCTACGAGCAGTACTTC
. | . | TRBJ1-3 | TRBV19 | CASSIGGANGNTIYF | TGTGCCAGTAGTATAGGGGGCGCGAACGGAAACACCATATATTTT
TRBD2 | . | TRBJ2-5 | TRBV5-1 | CASSLGVAGGIQETQYF | TGCGCCAGCAGCTTGGGTGTAGCGGGGGGAATCCAAGAGACCCAGTACTTC
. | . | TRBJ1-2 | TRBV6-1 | CASSERVGGQLYGYTF | TGTGCCAGCAGTGAACGGGTTGGGGGACAACTGTATGGCTACACCTTC
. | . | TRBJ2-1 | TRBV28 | CASSFTDHNNEQFF | TGTGCCAGCAGTTTCACAGACCATAACAATGAGCAGTTCTTC
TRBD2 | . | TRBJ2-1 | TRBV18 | CASSPTSGGYNEQFF | TGTGCCAGCTCCCCTACTAGCGGGGGTTACAATGAGCAGTTCTTC
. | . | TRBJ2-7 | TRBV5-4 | CASSLAGSVSYEQYF | TGTGCCAGCAGCTTGGCGGGATCCGTCTCCTACGAGCAGTACTTC
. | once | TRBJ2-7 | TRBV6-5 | CASLRLFGEQYF | TGTGCCAGCCTTAGACTGTTCGGCGAGCAGTACTTC
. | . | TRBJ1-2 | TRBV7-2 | CASSLDRGSIYGYTF | TGTGCCAGCAGCTTAGATAGGGGCTCTATCTATGGCTACACCTTC